The clone carrying this TCR beta chain showed up just a few times. As originally analysed: Estimates of nucleated cell counts were drawn from the amplification of reference gene primers. Here immunoSEQ multiplex PCR was the method, and the copy in TCRdb shows in-frame clones only, minus some. V and J calls and clone size are given by that table; D and trimming were obtained from the DNA. The sample carries some 300,000 clones, 89% recorded once. Living in about two dozen US areas, the participants were between roughly 18 and 89 years of age. The source of the sample is a study of blood T cell repertoires in COVID-19. Across the study: COVID-19 samples, acute and convalescent, were from the United States, Italy and Spain.

The germline CDR1 and CDR2 sequences are SGHVS and FQNEAQ. V shed 2 bases and J shed 6 bases, with 13 bases lying between them. This CDR3 contains 15 residues. V and J are TRBV7-8 and TRBJ1-4; TRBD1 is a possible D gene (6 bases). The TCR comes from a woman in her 40s who had recovered from COVID-19. Input material: PBMCs or T cells enriched from blood (not recorded which). The CDR3 DNA sequence: TGTGCCAGCAGCTTAAACAGGGCGACCCATGAAAAACTGTTTTTT. It encodes CASSLNRATHEKLFF.